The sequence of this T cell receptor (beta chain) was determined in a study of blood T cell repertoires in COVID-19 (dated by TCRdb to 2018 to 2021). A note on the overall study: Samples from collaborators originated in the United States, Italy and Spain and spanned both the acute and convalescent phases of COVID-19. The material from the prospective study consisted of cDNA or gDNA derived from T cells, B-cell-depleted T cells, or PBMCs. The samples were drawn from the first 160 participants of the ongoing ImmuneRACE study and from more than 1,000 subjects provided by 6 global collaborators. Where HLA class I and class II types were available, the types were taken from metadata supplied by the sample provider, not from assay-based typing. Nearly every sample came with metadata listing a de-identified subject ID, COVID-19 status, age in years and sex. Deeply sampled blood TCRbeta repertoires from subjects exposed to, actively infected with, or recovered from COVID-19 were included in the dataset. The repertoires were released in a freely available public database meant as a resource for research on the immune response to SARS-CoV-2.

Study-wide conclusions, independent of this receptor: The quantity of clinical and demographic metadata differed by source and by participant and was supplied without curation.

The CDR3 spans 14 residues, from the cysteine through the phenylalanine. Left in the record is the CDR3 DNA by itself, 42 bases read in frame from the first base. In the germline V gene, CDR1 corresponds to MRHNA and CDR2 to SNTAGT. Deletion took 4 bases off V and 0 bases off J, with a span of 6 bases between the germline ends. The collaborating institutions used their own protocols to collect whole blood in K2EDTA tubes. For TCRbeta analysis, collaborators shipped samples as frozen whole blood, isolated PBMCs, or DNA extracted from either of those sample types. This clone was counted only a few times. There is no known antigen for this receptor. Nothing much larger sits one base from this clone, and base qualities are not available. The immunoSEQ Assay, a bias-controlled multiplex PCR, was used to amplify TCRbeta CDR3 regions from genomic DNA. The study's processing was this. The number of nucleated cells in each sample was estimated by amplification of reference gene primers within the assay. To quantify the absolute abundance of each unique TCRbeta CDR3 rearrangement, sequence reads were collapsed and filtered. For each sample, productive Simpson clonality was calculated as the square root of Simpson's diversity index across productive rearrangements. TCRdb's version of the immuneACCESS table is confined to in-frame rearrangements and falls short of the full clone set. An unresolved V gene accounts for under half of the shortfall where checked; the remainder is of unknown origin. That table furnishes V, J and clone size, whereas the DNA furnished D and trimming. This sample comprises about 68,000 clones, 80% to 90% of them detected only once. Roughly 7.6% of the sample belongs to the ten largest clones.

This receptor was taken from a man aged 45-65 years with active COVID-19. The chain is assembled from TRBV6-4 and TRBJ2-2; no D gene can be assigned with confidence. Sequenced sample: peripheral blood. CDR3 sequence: CASSVDSNTGELFF. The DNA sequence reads TGTGCCAGCAGTGTCGACTCGAACACCGGGGAGCTGTTTTTT.